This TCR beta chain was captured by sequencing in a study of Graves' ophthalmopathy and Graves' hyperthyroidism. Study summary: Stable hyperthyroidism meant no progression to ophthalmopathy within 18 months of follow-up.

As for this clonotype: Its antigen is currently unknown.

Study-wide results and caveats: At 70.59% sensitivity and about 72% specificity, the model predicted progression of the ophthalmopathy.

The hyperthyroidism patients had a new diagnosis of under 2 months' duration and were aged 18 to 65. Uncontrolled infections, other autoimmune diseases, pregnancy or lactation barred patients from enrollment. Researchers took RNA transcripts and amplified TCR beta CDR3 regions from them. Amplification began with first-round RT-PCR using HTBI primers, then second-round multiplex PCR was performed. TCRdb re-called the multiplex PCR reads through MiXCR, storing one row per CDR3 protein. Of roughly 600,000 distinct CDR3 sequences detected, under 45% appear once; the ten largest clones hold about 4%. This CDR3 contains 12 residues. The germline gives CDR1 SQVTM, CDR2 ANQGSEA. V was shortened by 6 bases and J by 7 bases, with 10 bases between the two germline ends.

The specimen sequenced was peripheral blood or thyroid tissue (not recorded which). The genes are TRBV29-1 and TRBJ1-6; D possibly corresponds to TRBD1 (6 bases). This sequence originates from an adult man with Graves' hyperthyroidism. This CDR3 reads CSVATGNSPLHF. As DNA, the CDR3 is TGCAGCGTCGCAACAGGGAATTCACCCCTCCACTTT.